This T cell receptor beta chain was found in a study of T cell clonotyping in hematopoietic cell transplantation. In this sample, this clone turned up once. What it recognizes is unknown. Study conclusions and caveats: CD4 and CD8 repertoire contributions could not be separated without sorting.

The CDR3 is 16 residues long. Germline V gene sequence: CDR1 MDHEN, CDR2 SYDVKM. V was clipped by 0 bases and J by 2 bases, with 11 bases between them. The method was immunoSEQ multiplex PCR; TCRdb's version includes in-frame clones alone and lacks a portion of them. The data show approximately 11,000 clones, just over 45% seen once. This chain links TRBV28 with TRBJ1-5; D unclear. Specimen: PBMCs, collected 30 days after allogeneic stem cell transplant. The sequence was collected from a male patient between 45 and 60 years old who had an allogeneic stem cell transplant from an unrelated donor, so the T cells may come from the graft donor. Some clones in this sample may be carry-over from other donors' samples. CDR3 nucleotide sequence: TGTGCCAGCAGTTTATGGGATATTCGTGGCAATCAGCCCCAGCATTTT. Amino acid sequence: CASSLWDIRGNQPQHF.